The present T cell receptor (beta chain) was sequenced within a study of T cell changes during pregnancy in multiple sclerosis. Sequencing used immunoSEQ multiplex PCR; TCRdb keeps in-frame clones, though not all of them. This table holds approximately 73,000 clones, 90% to 95% found once. This CDR3 has 12 amino acids. V was clipped by 3 bases and J by 3 bases, with 6 bases between them. The germline V gene encodes CDR1 LNHNV and CDR2 YYDKDF (reference sequence). The sequences come from CD4+ T cells from peripheral blood mononuclear cells, collected before pregnancy. The sequence derives from a female donor with multiple sclerosis, enrolled in a pregnancy study. The chain is built from TRBV15 and TRBJ2-7; a possible D gene is TRBD1 (6 bases). The CDR3 loop reads CATSRTGYEQYF. CDR3 nucleotides: TGTGCCACCAGCAGGACAGGCTACGAGCAGTACTTC.